These 9 T cell receptor beta chains were all obtained from the same sample, sequenced in a study of Graves' ophthalmopathy and Graves' hyperthyroidism. Amplification targeted the TCR beta CDR3 regions, with RNA transcripts as the source material. Scientists carried out first-round RT-PCR using HTBI primers and then a second-round multiplex PCR. One entry per CDR3 protein, called by TCRdb with MiXCR from the multiplex PCR reads. The sample lists a few hundred thousand distinct CDR3 sequences, 39% seen once, with 4% to 5% in the top ten. Sequenced: peripheral blood or thyroid tissue (not recorded which). These receptors were taken from an adult man with Graves' hyperthyroidism.

This clonotype was counted between two and nine times. The chain joins TRBV28 to TRBJ2-7, with D perhaps assigned TRBD1 or TRBD2 (5 bases each). The germline gives CDR1 MDHEN, CDR2 SYDVKM. Deletions cut 4 bases from V and 0 bases from J, with 13 bases between. The CDR3 is made up of 15 amino acids. The CDR3 DNA reads as TGTGCCAGCAGTTCCTTTTGGGGGAGCTCCTACGAGCAGTACTTC. Its translation: CASSSFWGSSYEQYF. Full variable domain (rest looked up from reference TRBV28 and TRBJ2-7): DVKVTQSSRYLVKRTGEKVFLECVQDMDHENMFWYRQDPGLGLRLIYFSYDVKMKEKGDIPEGYSVSREKKERFSLILESASTNQTSMYLCASSSFWGSSYEQYFGPGTRLTVT.

This clonotype has a handful of counts. CDR3 in amino acids: CASSRRGVLNTEAFF. The CDR3 region has the DNA TGTGCCAGCAGTCGTAGGGGGGTCCTGAACACTGAAGCTTTCTTT. V and J are TRBV2 and TRBJ1-1; a weak D match, TRBD1 (6 bases). The length of the CDR3 is 15 residues. Germline V gene data show CDR1 as SNHLY and CDR2 as FYNNEI. V was cut by 5 bases and J by 0 bases, with 13 bases left in between.

V gene TRBV2 combines with J gene TRBJ1-4; D is possibly TRBD1 (5 bases). There are 14 residues in the CDR3. Per germline, CDR1 SNHLY and CDR2 FYNNEI. The ends were cut back, 1 base at V and 8 bases at J, with 11 bases in the middle. CDR3 region: CASSEDGGTEKLFF. The CDR3 DNA sequence: TGTGCCAGCAGTGAAGACGGCGGGACCGAAAAACTGTTTTTT.

This clonotype was observed a handful of times. The chain couples TRBV29-1 to TRBJ2-3; 15 bases match TRBD2. This CDR3 region has 17 residues. V lost 7 bases, J lost 3 bases, and 11 bases stayed unmatched. Germline V CDR1 and CDR2: SQVTM, ANQGSEA. The CDR3 nucleotides read TGCAGCGGAAAACCGGGACTAGCGGGAGGACGGACAGATACGCAGTATTTT. Protein: CSGKPGLAGGRTDTQYF.

This clonotype was recorded a few times. V is TRBV7-9 and J is TRBJ2-7, with 12 bases fitting TRBD2. Germline CDR1 and CDR2: SEHNR and FQNEAQ (reference sequence). The CDR3 runs 17 residues. The junction had 11 bases not matched to a gene; V was cut back by 5 bases and J by 3 bases. CDR3 sequence reads: CASSAGTSGPLSYEQYF. CDR3 DNA: TGTGCCAGCAGCGCCGGGACTAGCGGGCCCCTTAGCTACGAGCAGTACTTC.

This clonotype was recorded only once. The junction and the germline gene differ at one end; a read error may be behind it. CDR3 nucleotide sequence: TGTGCCAGCAGTCCCCATGGACTAGCGGGGTCGCGGTTCTTC. It yields the protein CASSPHGLAGSRFF. The chain combines TRBV12-3 or TRBV12-4 with TRBJ2-7; 12 bases agree with TRBD2. The CDR3 has 14 amino acids.

This clonotype appeared many times. Relative to the germline gene, one junction end is altered; a read error may explain this. This chain uses TRBV5-1 with TRBJ2-5; D not certain. The CDR3 is made up of 11 amino acids. The germline CDR1 and CDR2 sequences are SGHRS and YFSETQ. The CDR3 region is CASSRQETQYF. The CDR3, as DNA: TGTGCCAGCAGCCGTCAAGAGACCCAGTACTTC. Full variable domain (missing parts from reference TRBV5-1 and TRBJ2-5): KAGVTQTPRYLIKTRGQQVTLSCSPISGHRSVSWYQQTPGQGLQFLFEYFSETQRNKGNFPGRFSGRQFSNSRSEMNVSTLELGDSALYLCASSRQETQYFGPGTRLLVL.

This clonotype was observed a single time. A much larger clonotype is one base distant, so this may be a read error. The chain recombines TRBV5-1 with TRBJ1-1; perhaps TRBD1 as D (6 bases). This CDR3 is 14 amino acids long. CDR1 and CDR2 from the germline V gene are SGHRS and YFSETQ. For the CDR3, the DNA is TGCGCCAGCGGCTTGGTATCAGGGGCCACTGAAGCTTTCTTT. Its protein product is CASGLVSGATEAFF.

The chain has TRBV29-1 and TRBJ1-5; D gene unclear. The CDR3 runs to 14 residues. Germline V lookup: CDR1 SQVTM, CDR2 ANQGSEA. V lost 4 bases to trimming and J lost 4 bases, with 14 bases between them. The CDR3 bases are TGCAGCGTTGCCAGCTTAGCGGGAAATCAGCCCCAGCATTTT. This sequence encodes CSVASLAGNQPQHF.